A single sample is the source of the 9 T cell receptor beta chains below, sequenced in a study of shared clonotypes between healthy human individuals. The data were produced by immunoSEQ multiplex PCR, yet TCRdb's version contains in-frame clones alone and is incomplete. Here the sample spans 600,000 to 750,000 clones, approximately 77% being singletons. Sequenced input: memory CD4+ T cells sorted from blood. Indicated subset: CD45RA-negative fraction. The receptors stem from a woman under 40 in good health.

This clone showed up just a few times. The rearrangement joins TRBV12-5 to TRBJ2-1, with D uncertain. Germline V gives CDR1 LGHNT, CDR2 FRNRAP. This CDR3 region has 12 residues. Trimming removed 1 base from V and 13 bases from J, with 11 bases in between. The chain's CDR3 is CASGLGDGLQFF. The CDR3 DNA is TGTGCTAGTGGTTTGGGTGACGGATTACAGTTCTTC.

The chain carries TRBV4-2 and TRBJ1-4; D ambiguous. Germline CDR1 is LGHNA and CDR2 is YNFKEQ. V gave up 0 bases and J gave up 10 bases, with 12 bases separating them. This CDR3 is 14 amino acids long. This chain's CDR3 is CASSQENEPGKLFF. The CDR3, as DNA: TGTGCCAGCAGCCAAGAGAATGAACCGGGAAAACTGTTTTTT.

The chain has TRBV6-5 and TRBJ1-4; TRBD1 aligns across 9 bases. The CDR3 extends over 14 amino acids. The V segment lost 5 bases and the J segment 8 bases; nucleotides outside the gene matches: 6. Germline V gene lookup returns CDR1 MNHEY and CDR2 SVGAGI. The CDR3 region is CASSRRTGDEKLFF. The DNA for the CDR3 is TGTGCCAGCAGTCGACGGACAGGGGACGAAAAACTGTTTTTT.

This clone was found a few times. V and J are TRBV19 and TRBJ1-5; 7 positions agree with TRBD1. The length of the CDR3 is 16 residues. The germline gives CDR1 LNHDA, CDR2 SQIVND (reference sequence). The trim removed 6 bases at V and 3 bases at J, leaving 11 bases unmatched. CDR3 sequence: CASSPAFGQVNQPQHF. The CDR3 region has the DNA TGTGCCAGTAGCCCTGCCTTCGGACAGGTCAATCAGCCCCAGCATTTT.

A single count supports this clone. The chain links TRBV6-1 to TRBJ2-2; D ambiguous. Trimming shortened V by 4 bases and J by 1 base, and 13 bases separated the two germline ends. Germline values: CDR1 MNHNS, CDR2 SASEGT. This CDR3 has 16 residues. For the CDR3, the DNA is TGTGCCAGCAGTGTATACTCCCCGGGGAACACCGGGGAGCTGTTTTTT. Translation gives CASSVYSPGNTGELFF.

This clone appeared a single time. V and J are TRBV6-1 and TRBJ2-3, with 10 bases fitting TRBD2. J was trimmed by 6 bases and V by 6 bases; bases with no gene match: 12. The V gene's germline CDR1 is MNHNS and CDR2 SASEGT. The CDR3 runs 16 residues. This CDR3 reads CASSERSSGSPDTQYF. DNA of the CDR3: TGTGCCAGCAGCGAACGGTCTAGCGGGAGTCCCGATACGCAGTATTTT.

This clone was observed a handful of times. V usage is TRBV10-2 and J usage is TRBJ1-2; 9 bases map to TRBD1. The CDR3 totals 15 residues. The germline CDR1 and CDR2 sequences are WSHSY and SAAADI. Trimming cost V 6 bases and J 4 bases; bases outside gene matches: 9. CDR3 loop: CASSAGTGFGYGYTF. CDR3 DNA sequence: TGCGCCAGCAGCGCCGGGACAGGGTTTGGCTATGGCTACACCTTC.

The chain recombines TRBV29-1 with TRBJ2-7; no reliable D call. The V and J ends lost 6 bases and 6 bases respectively, with 27 bases between them. The germline V gene encodes CDR1 SQVTM and CDR2 ANQGSEA. The length of the CDR3 is 16 residues. This CDR3 is CSVTSSPDLRYCEQYF. The CDR3 DNA reads as TGCAGCGTGACTTCATCTCCGGATCTTCGTTACTGCGAGCAGTACTTC.

A remark on this clone: Other nucleotide sequences in the sample specify the same CDR3. This sequence joins TRBV27 and TRBJ1-1, with unresolved D. This CDR3 has 13 residues. The germline gives CDR1 MNHEY, CDR2 SMNVEV (reference sequence). V shed 3 bases and J shed 1 base, with 6 bases lying between them. The CDR3 DNA reads TGTGCCAGCAGTTTGAGGGAGAACACTGAAGCTTTCTTT. This encodes CASSLRENTEAFF.